One and the same sample provided the 10 T cell receptor beta chains below, sequenced in a study of T cell changes during pregnancy in multiple sclerosis. Only in-frame clones appear in the TCRdb table, and some are missing; sequencing was by immunoSEQ multiplex PCR. The repertoire holds some 80,000 clones, with about 94% as singletons. This specimen consisted of peripheral blood, obtained in the third trimester of pregnancy. The source is a female donor with multiple sclerosis, enrolled in a pregnancy study.

The chain has TRBV27 and TRBJ1-1, with D perhaps TRBD1 (5 bases). V was trimmed by 9 bases and J by 7 bases, leaving 27 bases between them. Germline V lookup: CDR1 MNHEY, CDR2 SMNVEV (reference sequence). The CDR3 is 16 amino acids. The CDR3: CASRSGGSSLGLEAFF. CDR3 DNA: TGTGCCAGTAGAAGCGGGGGTTCGAGTCTCGGGCTTGAAGCTTTCTTT.

This chain connects TRBV19 to TRBJ2-3, with 7 bases lining up with TRBD2. With V trimmed by 3 bases and J by 1 base, 10 bases remained unmatched. The V gene's germline CDR1 is LNHDA and CDR2 SQIVND (reference sequence). This CDR3 is 17 amino acids long. CDR3 in amino acids: CASSIRSVRGGTDTQYF. The CDR3 DNA sequence: TGTGCCAGTAGTATTCGGTCCGTTCGGGGGGGCACAGATACGCAGTATTTT.

The chain links TRBV7-3 to TRBJ2-7; 11 bases are shared with TRBD2. Unmatched junction bases numbered 9, after V lost 1 base and J lost 7 bases. This CDR3 has 16 residues. The V gene's germline CDR1 is SGHTA and CDR2 FQGTGA. The CDR3 here is CASSLRGSGGAREQYF. Written as DNA, the CDR3 is TGTGCCAGCAGCTTAAGGGGTAGCGGGGGGGCCCGTGAGCAGTACTTC.

V usage is TRBV25-1 and J usage is TRBJ1-2; 8 positions agree with TRBD1. With V trimmed by 5 bases and J by 6 bases, 14 bases remained unmatched. The CDR3 covers 16 residues. Germline CDR1 and CDR2: MGHDK and SYGVNS. The CDR3 sequence: CASSRRTGSSSNGYTF. In DNA form, the CDR3 reads TGTGCCAGCAGTAGAAGGACAGGGAGTTCATCCAATGGCTACACCTTC.

The J gene is TRBJ1-4, the V gene TRBV18; D possibly corresponds to TRBD1 (5 bases). From germline, CDR1 is KGHSH and CDR2 LQKENI. Trimming pared 5 bases from V and 8 bases from J, leaving 12 bases between. The CDR3 runs 13 residues. The chain's CDR3 is CASSTGLWEKLFF. The CDR3 DNA reads as TGTGCCAGCTCAACGGGACTCTGGGAAAAACTGTTTTTT.

The chain carries TRBV6-5 and TRBJ2-7; 9 bases map to TRBD1. Germline assignment: CDR1 MNHEY and CDR2 SVGAGI. With V trimmed by 2 bases and J by 5 bases, 10 bases remained unmatched. The CDR3 extends over 16 amino acids. CDR3 in amino acids: CASSYAGTGTTHEQYF. The CDR3 DNA sequence: TGTGCCAGCAGTTACGCCGGGACAGGGACCACCCACGAGCAGTACTTC.

J is TRBJ1-5 and V is TRBV19; D perhaps matches TRBD1 (5 bases). The V gene lost 3 bases and the J gene lost 10 bases, with 10 bases spanning the gap. Germline-derived CDR1 and CDR2 are LNHDA and SQIVND (reference sequence). The CDR3 sequence is 12 residues long. The CDR3 spells CASSMQTGPQHF. CDR3 sequence (DNA): TGTGCCAGTAGTATGCAAACAGGCCCCCAGCATTTT.

The chain links TRBV6-4 to TRBJ1-4; 9 bases map to TRBD1. The length of the CDR3 is 15 residues. V trimming: 0 bases; J trimming: 5 bases; junction bases outside the gene matches: 1. Per germline, CDR1 MRHNA and CDR2 SNTAGT. CDR3 coding DNA: TGTGCCAGCAGTGACTCCGGGACAGGGAATGAAAAACTGTTTTTT. Protein product: CASSDSGTGNEKLFF.

V gene TRBV2 combines with J gene TRBJ2-2; TRBD1 might be the D (6 bases). The CDR3 covers 16 residues. The ends were cut back, 3 bases at V and 4 bases at J, with 15 bases in the middle. CDR1 is SNHLY, CDR2 FYNNEI, per germline. CDR3 sequence reads: CASSDPEGQPTGELFF. As DNA, the CDR3 is TGTGCCAGCAGTGACCCCGAAGGACAGCCCACCGGGGAGCTGTTTTTT.

This chain uses TRBV6-6 with TRBJ2-3, with 8 bases fitting TRBD1. J was trimmed by 1 base and V by 7 bases; bases with no gene match: 4. CDR3 length: 14 residues. Germline lookup yields CDR1 MNHNY and CDR2 SVGAGI (reference sequence). The CDR3 nucleotides read TGTGCCAGCACAACGGGACAGGGCACAGATACGCAGTATTTT. It is translated as CASTTGQGTDTQYF.